Shown below are 12 T cell receptor beta chains from a single sample sequenced in a study of T cell repertoires in cytomegalovirus infection. One entry per CDR3 protein results from TCRdb running MiXCR on the reads. The sample consists of around 170,000 distinct CDR3 sequences, approximately 14% of them appearing once. The specimen was PBMCs. The receptors here all came from a human donor in good health (CMV status not recorded). Some clones in this sample may be carry-over from other donors' samples.

This clonotype was recorded a few times. The genes are TRBV5-4 and TRBJ2-1; tentatively, D is TRBD2 (6 bases). There are 16 residues in the CDR3. The ends were cut back, 6 bases at V and 0 bases at J, with 16 bases in the middle. Germline lookup yields CDR1 SGHNT and CDR2 YYREEE (reference sequence). The CDR3 DNA reads as TGTGCCAGCACCTACGGGGGTTTGAGCTCCTACAATGAGCAGTTCTTC. Its translation: CASTYGGLSSYNEQFF.

The chain joins TRBV20-1 to TRBJ1-5; no reliable D call. V was shortened by 7 bases and J by 2 bases, with 15 bases between the two germline ends. The CDR3 runs 14 residues. From germline, CDR1 is DFQATT and CDR2 SNEGSKA (reference sequence). The CDR3 loop reads CSVPDPWGNQPQHF. CDR3 sequence (DNA): TGCAGTGTGCCGGACCCCTGGGGCAATCAGCCCCAGCATTTT.

The V and J genes are TRBV7-9 and TRBJ2-7, with 13 bases fitting TRBD2. V lost 5 bases and J lost 6; bases outside the gene matches: 7. Germline V gene sequence: CDR1 SEHNR, CDR2 FQNEAQ (reference sequence). The CDR3 sequence is 15 residues long. The CDR3 DNA follows: TGTGCCAGCAGCCTAGGGACTAGCGGGATGGGCGAGCAGTACTTC. Translating it yields CASSLGTSGMGEQYF.

Ten or more counts support this clonotype. The V gene is TRBV7-2, the J gene TRBJ2-1; D perhaps matches TRBD2 (7 bases). The V end was cut by 5 bases, the J end by 8 bases, with 22 bases between. Germline CDR1 and CDR2: SGHTA and FQGNSA. This CDR3 region has 16 residues. CDR3 coding DNA: TGTGCCAGCAGCCCCCGGGCGGGGGCCTGGTGGGATGAGCAGTTCTTC. This gives the protein CASSPRAGAWWDEQFF.

This clonotype was recorded a few times. The chain combines TRBV7-6 with TRBJ1-4; TRBD1 agrees at 7 bases. The V segment lost 5 bases and the J segment 5 bases; nucleotides outside the gene matches: 5. Germline CDR1 reads SGHVS; CDR2 reads FNYEAQ. This CDR3 region has 14 residues. The CDR3 protein is CASSPTGLNEKLFF. The CDR3 DNA is TGTGCCAGCAGCCCGACAGGGTTGAATGAAAAACTGTTTTTT.

For this clonotype: One base away lies a much larger clone, so this may be a sequencing read error. The gene calls are TRBV15 and TRBJ2-4, with unresolved D. Between the trimmed V and J ends, which lost 0 bases and 2 bases, there was a span of 2 bases. The CDR3 extends over 13 amino acids. Per germline, CDR1 LNHNV and CDR2 YYDKDF (reference sequence). This chain's CDR3 is CATSRESKNIQYF. The CDR3 coding sequence is TGTGCCACCAGCAGAGAATCCAAAAACATTCAGTACTTC.

This clonotype showed up many times. The chain carries TRBV7-3 and TRBJ1-6; D is undetermined. Germline-derived CDR1 and CDR2 are SGHTA and FQGTGA. Trimming cost V 1 base and J 5 bases, with 6 bases left between them. CDR3 length: 14 amino acids. The CDR3, as DNA: TGTGCCAGCAGCTTAAAGCAGGATAATTCACCCCTCCACTTT. Residues: CASSLKQDNSPLHF.

V and J are TRBV28 and TRBJ2-7, with 8 bases that match TRBD1. This CDR3 is built from 16 residues. Per germline, CDR1 MDHEN and CDR2 SYDVKM. With V trimmed by 7 bases and J by 2 bases, 13 bases remained unmatched. The CDR3 protein is CASKSLWGRGPYEQYF. CDR3 DNA: TGTGCCAGCAAAAGTCTATGGGGCAGGGGGCCCTACGAGCAGTACTTC.

The sample holds many counts of this clonotype. CDR3 bases: TGTGCCAGCAGCCCGTGGGACCGGGGCTACGAGCAGTACTTC. Its protein is CASSPWDRGYEQYF. The chain combines TRBV5-8 with TRBJ2-7; D is possibly TRBD1 or TRBD2 (5 bases each). The germline V gene has CDR1 SGHTS and CDR2 YDEGEE. V was clipped by 4 bases and J by 3 bases, with 14 bases between them. The CDR3 runs to 14 residues. Looking up the rest from reference TRBV5-8 and TRBJ2-7 gives the full variable domain: EAGVTQSPTHLIKTRGQQATLRCSPISGHTSVYWYQQALGLGLQFLLWYDEGEERNRGNFPPRFSGRQFPNYSSELNVNALELEDSALYLCASSPWDRGYEQYFGPGTRLTVT.

The chain employs TRBV5-3 and TRBJ1-2; D is unresolved. TRBV5-3 is designated an ORF whose function remains uncertain. This CDR3 contains 13 residues. V lost 2 bases and J 2 bases, leaving 7 bases between the germline ends. The CDR3: CARSFGRNYGYTF. DNA of the CDR3: TGTGCCAGAAGCTTCGGCAGAAACTATGGCTACACCTTC.

The chain links TRBV29-1 to TRBJ2-7, with D hard to call. V lost 0 bases to trimming and J lost 2 bases, with 8 bases between them. CDR3 size: 13 residues. The V gene's germline CDR1 is SQVTM and CDR2 ANQGSEA. The CDR3, as DNA: TGCAGCGTTGAAGACTCCTGGGCCTACGAGCAGTACTTC. Encoded protein: CSVEDSWAYEQYF.

This clonotype turned up a few times. This chain uses TRBV30 with TRBJ2-7; D uncertain. Trimming took off 7 bases at V and 0 bases at J, with 10 bases between the two ends. The CDR3 is 12 amino acids. The germline CDR1 and CDR2 sequences are GTSNPN and SVGIG (reference sequence). DNA for the CDR3: TGTGCCTTTGACACCCCCTCCTACGAGCAGTACTTC. Protein: CAFDTPSYEQYF.